One sample yielded the 19 T cell receptor beta chains listed below, sequenced in a study of CD8+CD57+ T cells in acquired aplastic anemia. Genomic DNA was employed as the template in profiling TCR beta VDJ and CDR3. TCRdb reprocessed the reads via MiXCR and lists one record per CDR3 protein. The sample consists of tens of thousands of distinct CDR3 sequences, around 44% of them appearing once. Sequenced sample: sorted CD4+, CD8+, or CD8+CD57+ T cells (not recorded which) from PBMCs. The receptors stem from a human donor in good health, serving as a control.

This clonotype occurred a few times. The chain employs TRBV5-1 and TRBJ2-2; D not certain. The CDR3 contains 14 residues. Germline loops: CDR1 SGHRS, CDR2 YFSETQ. Trimming stripped 3 bases from V and 1 base from J, with 7 bases between. CDR3 in amino acids: CASSWEQNTGELFF. CDR3 coding DNA: TGCGCCAGCAGCTGGGAACAGAACACCGGGGAGCTGTTTTTT.

This clonotype was found once. The chain has TRBV9 and TRBJ2-7; 13 bases map to TRBD2. Per germline, CDR1 SGDLS and CDR2 YYNGEE. The CDR3 consists of 14 residues. The J segment lost 5 bases and the V segment lost 5 bases, leaving 4 bases of the junction unmatched. CDR3 protein: CASSEGLAGDEQYF. CDR3 coding DNA: TGTGCCAGCAGTGAAGGACTAGCGGGAGACGAGCAGTACTTC.

Many counts were recorded for this clonotype. The rearrangement uses TRBV9 and TRBJ1-1, with D tentatively TRBD1 (5 bases). Germline CDR1 and CDR2: SGDLS and YYNGEE. V dropped 4 bases and J dropped 5 bases, with 21 bases sitting between them. This CDR3 has 16 residues. The CDR3 nucleotides are TGTGCCAGCAGCCTGCGAAACAACAAAGGGGAGACTGAAGCTTTCTTT. It yields the protein CASSLRNNKGETEAFF.

This clonotype was recorded once. Given a much more abundant clone one base away, this may be a read error. The chain carries TRBV5-5 and TRBJ2-2; possible D gene TRBD2, 5 bases. The CDR3 is 13 residues long. CDR1 is SGHKS, CDR2 YYEKEE, per germline (reference sequence). DNA for the CDR3: TGTGCCAGCGGCTTTGAGGGAACCGGGGAGCTGTTTTTT. It specifies CASGFEGTGELFF.

This chain joins TRBV15 and TRBJ2-1; 9 nucleotides align to TRBD1. The ends lost 1 base at V and 5 bases at J; junction bases unmatched: 9. Germline V gives CDR1 LNHNV, CDR2 YYDKDF (reference sequence). The CDR3 runs 17 residues. CDR3 DNA sequence: TGTGCCACCAGCAGAGTCGCGAGGACAGGGGTGGACAATGAGCAGTTCTTC. Amino acids: CATSRVARTGVDNEQFF.

This clonotype has more than one count but fewer than ten. This sequence joins TRBV20-1 and TRBJ1-3; no reliable D call. Per germline, CDR1 DFQATT and CDR2 SNEGSKA (reference sequence). Trimming removed 5 bases from V and 3 bases from J, with 14 bases in between. The CDR3 covers 14 residues. Written as DNA, the CDR3 is TGCAGTGCTCCCGATATAGACGGTGGAAACACCATATATTTT. It specifies CSAPDIDGGNTIYF.

This clonotype came up many times. This sequence joins TRBV9 and TRBJ1-5; D is possibly TRBD1 (5 bases). The CDR3 covers 15 residues. V was trimmed by 0 bases and J by 4 bases, leaving 11 bases between them. Germline V gene data show CDR1 as SGDLS and CDR2 as YYNGEE. In nucleotides, the CDR3 is TGTGCCAGCAGCGTAGGGGGCGGGAAAAATCAGCCCCAGCATTTT. Its translation: CASSVGGGKNQPQHF.

The chain links TRBV19 to TRBJ2-5; 10 bases align to TRBD2. V was clipped by 5 bases and J by 2 bases; unmatched bases: 5. Germline CDR1 is LNHDA and CDR2 is SQIVND (reference sequence). The CDR3 loop spans 15 amino acids. CDR3 amino acids: CASSSSGGLQETQYF. The CDR3 DNA follows: TGTGCCAGTAGTTCTAGCGGGGGCTTACAAGAGACCCAGTACTTC. The variable domain in full, completed from reference TRBV19 and TRBJ2-5, reads DGGITQSPKYLFRKEGQNVTLSCEQNLNHDAMYWYRQDPGQGLRLIYYSQIVNDFQKGDIAEGYSVSREKKESFPLTVTSAQKNPTAFYLCASSSSGGLQETQYFGPGTRLLVL.

This chain links TRBV4-1 with TRBJ2-7; 9 nucleotides align to TRBD1. Germline trimming cut 3 bases from V and 5 bases from J; bases unmatched to any gene: 8. There are 15 residues in the CDR3. Looked up from germline, CDR1 is MGHRA and CDR2 is YSYEKL. CDR3 sequence: CASSQGGTGYHEQYF. For the CDR3, the DNA is TGCGCCAGCAGCCAGGGCGGGACAGGGTATCACGAGCAGTACTTC.

This chain uses TRBV20-1 with TRBJ1-2, with 8 nucleotides matching TRBD1. Germline V gene lookup returns CDR1 DFQATT and CDR2 SNEGSKA (reference sequence). With 3 bases clipped from V and 7 bases from J, the junction kept 4 bases outside the gene matches. This CDR3 has 12 amino acids. The CDR3 DNA is TGCAGTGCTAGTTCAGGGGGCCCTGGCTACACCTTC. Protein: CSASSGGPGYTF.

The chain recombines TRBV7-8 with TRBJ1-1; the D gene is possibly TRBD1 (6 bases). Germline V CDR1 and CDR2: SGHVS, FQNEAQ. V was clipped by 5 bases and J by 4 bases, with 14 bases between them. This CDR3 is 14 amino acids long. The CDR3, as DNA: TGTGCCAGCAGCCAGGTCACAGGGCCCACTGAAGCTTTCTTT. Translated, it gives CASSQVTGPTEAFF.

The chain has TRBV20-1 and TRBJ2-7; 7 positions match TRBD1. With V trimmed by 6 bases and J by 1 base, 9 bases remained unmatched. This CDR3 is built from 14 residues. CDR1 and CDR2 from the germline V gene are DFQATT and SNEGSKA (reference sequence). CDR3 residues: CSAKDRSKSYEQYF. The CDR3, as DNA: TGCAGTGCCAAGGACAGGTCGAAGTCCTACGAGCAGTACTTC.

This clonotype was recorded at least ten times. This chain connects TRBV11-3 to TRBJ1-1; D might be TRBD1 (6 bases). V lost 8 bases and J lost 1, with 8 bases in between. Germline values: CDR1 SGHNT, CDR2 YENEEA. This CDR3 has 12 amino acids. CDR3 DNA sequence: TGTGCCAGCTCGGACAGGAACACTGAAGCTTTCTTT. This sequence encodes CASSDRNTEAFF.

A word on this clonotype: A much larger clone differs from this one at a single base, so this may be a read error. Here the CDR3 omits its conserved ending phenylalanine or tryptophan, so a read error is the likely source. The rearrangement joins TRBV19 to TRBJ1-5; no definite D call. Germline V gives CDR1 LNHDA, CDR2 SQIVND (reference sequence). This CDR3 is 13 amino acids long. V was clipped by 4 bases and J by 7 bases, with 11 bases between them. CDR3 coding DNA: TGTGCCAGTAGTAGTTTCGCCGGACAGCCCCAGCATTCT. Encoded protein: CASSSFAGQPQHS.

The chain recombines TRBV20-1 with TRBJ1-5; maybe TRBD1 (5 bases). The ends were cut back, 5 bases at V and 3 bases at J, with 11 bases in the middle. This CDR3 comprises 13 residues. The V gene's germline CDR1 is DFQATT and CDR2 SNEGSKA (reference sequence). The DNA for the CDR3 is TGCAGTGCTTCACCGGGGGTCAATCAGCCCCAGCATTTT. Translated, it gives CSASPGVNQPQHF.

J is TRBJ2-7 and V is TRBV7-9; D remains unclear. V was clipped by 3 bases and J by 5 bases, with 8 bases between them. The CDR3 runs to 12 residues. Germline values: CDR1 SEHNR, CDR2 FQNEAQ (reference sequence). CDR3 in DNA: TGTGCCAGCAGCTTTGGAGATGACGAGCAGTACTTC. It yields the protein CASSFGDDEQYF.

This clonotype was recorded at least ten times. J is TRBJ1-2 and V is TRBV12-3 or TRBV12-4, with D unclear. CDR3 length: 12 residues. Deletions cut 3 bases from V and 3 bases from J, with 5 bases between. The CDR3 bases are TGTGCCAGCAGTTTCGGCCACTATGGCTACACCTTC. Residues: CASSFGHYGYTF.

This clonotype rates as medium-sized. The rearrangement joins TRBV11-2 to TRBJ1-2, with 7 bases identical to TRBD1. Germline loops: CDR1 SGHAT, CDR2 FQNNGV. This CDR3 is 13 amino acids long. After removal of 4 bases from V and 3 bases from J, the junction contained 2 bases not matched to a gene. CDR3 in DNA: TGTGCCAGCAGCTCGCAGGGGGACTATGGCTACACCTTC. Amino acids: CASSSQGDYGYTF.

This clonotype was detected many times. The chain links TRBV5-8 to TRBJ2-3; TRBD2 is a possible D gene (5 bases). From germline, CDR1 is SGHTS and CDR2 YDEGEE. The V and J ends lost 4 bases and 6 bases respectively, with 15 bases between them. The CDR3 is made up of 14 amino acids. CDR3 protein: CASSGLGSLDTQYF. CDR3 nucleotide sequence: TGTGCCAGCAGCGGGCTAGGGAGCCTCGATACGCAGTATTTT. Looking up the rest from reference TRBV5-8 and TRBJ2-3 gives the full variable domain: EAGVTQSPTHLIKTRGQQATLRCSPISGHTSVYWYQQALGLGLQFLLWYDEGEERNRGNFPPRFSGRQFPNYSSELNVNALELEDSALYLCASSGLGSLDTQYFGPGTRLTVL.